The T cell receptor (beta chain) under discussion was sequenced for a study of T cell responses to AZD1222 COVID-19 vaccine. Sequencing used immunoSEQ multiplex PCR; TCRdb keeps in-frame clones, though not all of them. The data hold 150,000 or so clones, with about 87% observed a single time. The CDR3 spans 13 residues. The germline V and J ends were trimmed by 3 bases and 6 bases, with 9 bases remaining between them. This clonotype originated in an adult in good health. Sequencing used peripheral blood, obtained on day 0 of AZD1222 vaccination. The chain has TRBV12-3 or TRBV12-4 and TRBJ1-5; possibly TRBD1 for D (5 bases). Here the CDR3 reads CASSLGQGQPQHF. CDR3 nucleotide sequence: TGTGCCAGCAGTTTGGGGCAGGGTCAGCCCCAGCATTTT.